This record looks at one T cell receptor beta chain sequence and its context. What antigen it recognizes has not been identified. No qualities accompany the bases; no much larger clone lies one base away. The trim is 4 bases for V and 4 bases for J, with a gap of 13 bases between the germline ends. Measured from the cysteine to the phenylalanine, the CDR3 is 14 residues long. Of all the DNA, just the CDR3 is kept, 42 bases in frame from base 1. CDR1 SGHNT and CDR2 YENEEA were looked up in the germline V gene. One collaborating source in Seattle enrolled patients while the patients were actively infected and followed the patients over time throughout the course of disease. Each collaborating institution followed its own protocols to collect whole blood in K2EDTA tubes. For TCRbeta analysis, collaborators shipped samples as frozen whole blood, isolated PBMCs, or DNA extracted from either of those sample types.

The entry originates in a study of blood T cell repertoires in COVID-19 (dated by TCRdb to 2020 to 2022). In the study overall: The collaborator samples originated in the United States, Italy and Spain and spanned the acute and convalescent phases of COVID-19. The prospective study material was composed of cDNA or gDNA derived from T cells, B-cell-depleted T cells, or PBMCs. Sample metadata almost always included a de-identified subject ID, COVID-19 status, age in years and sex. The samples were drawn from the first 160 participants of the ongoing ImmuneRACE study and from over a thousand subjects provided by 6 global collaborators. Subjects who had been exposed to COVID-19, were actively infected with it, or had recovered from it provided the deeply sampled blood TCRbeta repertoires that made up the dataset. HLA class I and class II types, where available, came from metadata supplied by the sample provider rather than from assay-based typing. A freely available public database, intended as a resource for researchers studying the immune response to SARS-CoV-2, is where the repertoires were released. Paper-wide results and their limitations: The amount of clinical and demographic metadata varied by source and participant and was provided uncurated.

The immunoSEQ Assay, a bias-controlled multiplex PCR, was used to amplify TCRbeta CDR3 regions from genomic DNA. Per the original workflow: Within the assay, amplification of reference gene primers was used to estimate how many nucleated cells each sample contained. To quantify the absolute abundance of each unique TCRbeta CDR3 rearrangement, sequence reads were collapsed and filtered. Productive Simpson clonality was computed per sample as the square root of Simpson's diversity index over productive rearrangements. Sourced from immuneACCESS, this table was stored by TCRdb with only in-frame sequences that have V and J called. A share of the clones is absent; for the studies checked, an unresolved V gene accounts for under half, and the remainder has no known explanation. That table is the source of V, J and clone size, and D and trimming were worked out from the DNA. This sample is represented by some 450,000 clones; about 90% of them were singletons. Of the sample, 0.7% to 0.85% is held by the ten largest clones.

The TCR originated in a man between 18 and 29 years old with COVID-19, enrolled during active disease. Sequenced input: peripheral blood. Recombination connected TRBV11-3 to TRBJ2-5; TRBD2 is a weak D gene call, 5 bases matching. The DNA sequence is as follows: TGTGCCAGCAGCTCATCCAGAGGGAGAGAGACCCAGTACTTC. The encoded protein is CASSSSRGRETQYF.